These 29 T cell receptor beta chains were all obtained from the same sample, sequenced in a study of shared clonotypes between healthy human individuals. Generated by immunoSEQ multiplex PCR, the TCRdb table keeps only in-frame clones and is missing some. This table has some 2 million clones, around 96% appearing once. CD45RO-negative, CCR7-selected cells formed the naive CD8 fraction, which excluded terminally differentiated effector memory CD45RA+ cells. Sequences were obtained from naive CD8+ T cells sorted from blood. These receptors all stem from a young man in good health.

The CDR3 loop reads CASSPIPGELFF. The CDR3 DNA sequence: TGTGCCAGCAGCCCTATTCCCGGGGAGCTGTTTTTT. This sequence joins TRBV9 and TRBJ2-2; no firm D call. V lost 4 bases and J lost 6, with 7 bases in between. The CDR3 covers 12 residues. Germline loops: CDR1 SGDLS, CDR2 YYNGEE.

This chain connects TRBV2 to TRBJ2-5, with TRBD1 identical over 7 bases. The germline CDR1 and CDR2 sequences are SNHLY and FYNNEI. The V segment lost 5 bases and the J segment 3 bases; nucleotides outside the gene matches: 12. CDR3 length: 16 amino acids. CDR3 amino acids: CASSTPMQGVKETQYF. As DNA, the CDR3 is TGTGCCAGCAGTACCCCCATGCAGGGGGTCAAAGAGACCCAGTACTTC.

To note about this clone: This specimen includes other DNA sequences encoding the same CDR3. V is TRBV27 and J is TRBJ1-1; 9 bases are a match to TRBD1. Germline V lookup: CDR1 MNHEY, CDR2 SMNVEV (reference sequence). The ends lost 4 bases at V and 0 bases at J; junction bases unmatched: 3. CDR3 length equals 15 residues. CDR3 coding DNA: TGTGCCAGCAGTTCCCGGACAGGGGTGAACACTGAAGCTTTCTTT. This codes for CASSSRTGVNTEAFF.

The CDR3 protein is CSGTSGATRPSTDTQYF. The CDR3 region has the DNA TGCAGCGGGACTAGCGGGGCGACTCGACCTAGCACAGATACGCAGTATTTT. The chain employs TRBV29-1 and TRBJ2-3, with 12 bases fitting TRBD2. J lost 0 bases, V lost 7 bases, and 11 bases had no gene match. Germline CDR1 is SQVTM and CDR2 is ANQGSEA. This CDR3 spans 17 amino acids.

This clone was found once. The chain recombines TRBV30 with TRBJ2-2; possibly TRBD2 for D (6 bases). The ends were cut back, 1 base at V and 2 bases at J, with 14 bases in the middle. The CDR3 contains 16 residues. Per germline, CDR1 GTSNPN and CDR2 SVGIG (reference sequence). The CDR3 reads CAWSARQRANTGELFF. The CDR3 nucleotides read TGTGCCTGGAGTGCCAGACAGCGGGCCAACACCGGGGAGCTGTTTTTT.

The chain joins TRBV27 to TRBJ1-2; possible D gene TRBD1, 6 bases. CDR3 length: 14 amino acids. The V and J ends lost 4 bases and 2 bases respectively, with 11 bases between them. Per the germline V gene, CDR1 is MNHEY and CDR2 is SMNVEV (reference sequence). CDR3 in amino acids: CASSSTGSNYGYTF. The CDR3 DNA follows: TGTGCCAGCAGTTCCACAGGGTCCAACTATGGCTACACCTTC.

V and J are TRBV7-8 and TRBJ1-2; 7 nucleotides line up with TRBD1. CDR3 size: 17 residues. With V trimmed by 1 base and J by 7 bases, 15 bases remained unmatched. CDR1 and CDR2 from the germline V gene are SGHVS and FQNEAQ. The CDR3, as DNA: TGTGCCAGCAGCTTAGAGTGGGGAGGGGGCGAGGTTGGTGGCTACACCTTC. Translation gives CASSLEWGGGEVGGYTF.

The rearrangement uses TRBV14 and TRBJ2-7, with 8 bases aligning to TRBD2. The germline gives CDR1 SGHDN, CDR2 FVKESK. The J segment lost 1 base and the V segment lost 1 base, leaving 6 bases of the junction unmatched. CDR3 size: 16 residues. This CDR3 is CASSQGRGALSYEQYF. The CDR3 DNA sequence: TGTGCCAGCAGCCAAGGGCGGGGGGCGTTGTCCTACGAGCAGTACTTC.

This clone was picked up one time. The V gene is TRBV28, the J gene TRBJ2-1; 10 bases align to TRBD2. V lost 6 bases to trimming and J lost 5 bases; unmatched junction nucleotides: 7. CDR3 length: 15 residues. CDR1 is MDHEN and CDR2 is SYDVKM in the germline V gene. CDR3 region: CASSPAGGDHNEQFF. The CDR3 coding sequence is TGTGCCAGCAGCCCAGCGGGAGGGGACCACAATGAGCAGTTCTTC.

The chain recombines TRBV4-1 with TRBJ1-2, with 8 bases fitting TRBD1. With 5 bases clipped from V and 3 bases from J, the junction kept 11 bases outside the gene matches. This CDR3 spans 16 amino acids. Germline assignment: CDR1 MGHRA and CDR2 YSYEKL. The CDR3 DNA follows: TGCGCCAGCAGCGCTCGGGGACAGGCCGACCACTATGGCTACACCTTC. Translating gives CASSARGQADHYGYTF.

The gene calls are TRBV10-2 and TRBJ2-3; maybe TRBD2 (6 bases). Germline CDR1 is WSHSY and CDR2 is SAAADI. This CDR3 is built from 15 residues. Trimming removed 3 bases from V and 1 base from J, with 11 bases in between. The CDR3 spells CASSDGGVRTDTQYF. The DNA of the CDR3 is TGCGCCAGCAGTGACGGGGGAGTTCGCACAGATACGCAGTATTTT.

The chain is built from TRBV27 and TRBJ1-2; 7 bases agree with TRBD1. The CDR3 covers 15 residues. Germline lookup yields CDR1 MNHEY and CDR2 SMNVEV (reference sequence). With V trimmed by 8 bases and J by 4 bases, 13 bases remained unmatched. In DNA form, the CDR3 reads TGTGCCAGCCACCAAGGGGACAGCAACCCCTATGGCTACACCTTC. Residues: CASHQGDSNPYGYTF.

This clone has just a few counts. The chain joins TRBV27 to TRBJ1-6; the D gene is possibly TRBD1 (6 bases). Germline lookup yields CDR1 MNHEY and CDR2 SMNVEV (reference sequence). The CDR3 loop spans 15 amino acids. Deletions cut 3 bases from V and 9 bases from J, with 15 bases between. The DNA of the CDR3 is TGTGCCAGCAGTTTCCTGGCAGGGGAGGCTTCACCCCTCCACTTT. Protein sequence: CASSFLAGEASPLHF.

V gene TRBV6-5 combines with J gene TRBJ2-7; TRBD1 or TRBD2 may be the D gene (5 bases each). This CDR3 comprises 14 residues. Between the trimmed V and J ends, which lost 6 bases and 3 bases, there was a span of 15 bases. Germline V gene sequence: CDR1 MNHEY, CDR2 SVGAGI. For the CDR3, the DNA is TGTGCCAGCAGCTTCAGGGAGTCCGGCTACGAGCAGTACTTC. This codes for CASSFRESGYEQYF.

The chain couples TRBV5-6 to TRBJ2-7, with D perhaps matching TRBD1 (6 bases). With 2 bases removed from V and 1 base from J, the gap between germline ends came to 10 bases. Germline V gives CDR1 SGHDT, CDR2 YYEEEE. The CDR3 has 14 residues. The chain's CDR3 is CASSFSGQSYEQYF. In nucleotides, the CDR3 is TGTGCCAGCAGCTTCTCAGGACAGTCCTACGAGCAGTACTTC.

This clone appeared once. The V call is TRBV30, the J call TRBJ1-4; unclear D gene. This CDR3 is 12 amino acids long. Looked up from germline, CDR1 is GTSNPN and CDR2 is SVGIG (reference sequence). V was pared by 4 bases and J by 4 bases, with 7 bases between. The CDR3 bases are TGTGCCTGGAACACTAATAATGAAAAACTGTTTTTT. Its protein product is CAWNTNNEKLFF.

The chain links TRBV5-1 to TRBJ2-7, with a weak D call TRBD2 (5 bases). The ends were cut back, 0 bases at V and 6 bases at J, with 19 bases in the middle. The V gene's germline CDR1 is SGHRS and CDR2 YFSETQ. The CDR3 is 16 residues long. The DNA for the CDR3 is TGCGCCAGCAGCTTGGCCATATCGGGATTACCCCCCGAGCAGTACTTC. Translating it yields CASSLAISGLPPEQYF. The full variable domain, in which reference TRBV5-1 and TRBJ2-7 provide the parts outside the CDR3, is KAGVTQTPRYLIKTRGQQVTLSCSPISGHRSVSWYQQTPGQGLQFLFEYFSETQRNKGNFPGRFSGRQFSNSRSEMNVSTLELGDSALYLCASSLAISGLPPEQYFGPGTRLTVT.

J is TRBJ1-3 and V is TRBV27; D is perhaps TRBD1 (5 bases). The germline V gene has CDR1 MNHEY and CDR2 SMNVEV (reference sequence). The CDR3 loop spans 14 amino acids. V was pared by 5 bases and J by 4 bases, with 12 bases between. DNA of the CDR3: TGTGCCAGCAGTGCCCAGGGTAGCGGAAACACCATATATTTT. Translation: CASSAQGSGNTIYF.

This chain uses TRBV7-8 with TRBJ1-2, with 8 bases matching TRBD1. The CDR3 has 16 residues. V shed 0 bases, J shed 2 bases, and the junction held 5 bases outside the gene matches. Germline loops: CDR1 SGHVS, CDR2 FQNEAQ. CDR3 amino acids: CASSLARTGTNYGYTF. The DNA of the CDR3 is TGTGCCAGCAGCTTAGCGCGGACAGGGACCAACTATGGCTACACCTTC.

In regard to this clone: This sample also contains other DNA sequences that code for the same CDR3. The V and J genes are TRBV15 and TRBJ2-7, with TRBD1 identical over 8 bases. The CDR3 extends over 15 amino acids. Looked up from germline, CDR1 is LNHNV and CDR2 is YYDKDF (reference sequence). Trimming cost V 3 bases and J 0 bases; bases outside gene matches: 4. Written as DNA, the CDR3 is TGTGCCACCAGCAGGGACAGGGTAAGCTCCTACGAGCAGTACTTC. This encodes CATSRDRVSSYEQYF.

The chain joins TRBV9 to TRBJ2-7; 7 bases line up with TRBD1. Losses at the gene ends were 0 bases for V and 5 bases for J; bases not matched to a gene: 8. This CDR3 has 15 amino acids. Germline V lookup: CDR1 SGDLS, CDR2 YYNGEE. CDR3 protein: CASSVDADRSHEQYF. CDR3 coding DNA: TGTGCCAGCAGCGTAGACGCGGACAGGTCCCACGAGCAGTACTTC.

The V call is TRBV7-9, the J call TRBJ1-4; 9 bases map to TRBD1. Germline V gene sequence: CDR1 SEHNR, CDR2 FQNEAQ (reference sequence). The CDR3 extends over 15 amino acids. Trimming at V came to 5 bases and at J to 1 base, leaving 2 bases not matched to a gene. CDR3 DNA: TGTGCCAGCAGCCGGGACAGGGTAACTAATGAAAAACTGTTTTTT. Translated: CASSRDRVTNEKLFF.

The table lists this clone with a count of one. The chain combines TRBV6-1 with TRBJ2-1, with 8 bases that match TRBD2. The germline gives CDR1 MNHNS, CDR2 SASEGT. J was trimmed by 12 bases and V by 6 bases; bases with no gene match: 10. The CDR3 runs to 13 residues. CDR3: CASRDPPGGAQFF. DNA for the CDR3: TGTGCCAGCAGAGACCCTCCGGGGGGGGCGCAGTTCTTC.

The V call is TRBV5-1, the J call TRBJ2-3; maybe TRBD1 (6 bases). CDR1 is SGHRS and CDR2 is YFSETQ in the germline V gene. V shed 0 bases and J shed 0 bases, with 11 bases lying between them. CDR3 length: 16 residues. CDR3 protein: CASSLGDTGSTDTQYF. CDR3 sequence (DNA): TGCGCCAGCAGCTTGGGGGATACAGGGAGCACAGATACGCAGTATTTT.

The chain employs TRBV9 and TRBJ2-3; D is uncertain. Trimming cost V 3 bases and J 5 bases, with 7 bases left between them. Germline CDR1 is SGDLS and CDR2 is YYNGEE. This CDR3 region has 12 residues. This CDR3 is CASSAQLDTQYF. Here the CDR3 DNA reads TGTGCCAGCAGCGCACAGCTAGATACGCAGTATTTT.

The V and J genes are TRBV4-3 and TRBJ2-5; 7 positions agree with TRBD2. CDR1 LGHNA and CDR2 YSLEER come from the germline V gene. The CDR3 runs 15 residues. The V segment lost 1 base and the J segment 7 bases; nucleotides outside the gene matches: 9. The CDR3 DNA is TGCGCCAGCAGCCAAGCTGCGGGAGAAGGGTGGACCCAGTACTTC. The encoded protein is CASSQAAGEGWTQYF.

The CDR3 bases are TGCGCCAGCAGTGAGTCGGGACAGGGGGCCTACGAGCAGTACTTC. It codes for CASSESGQGAYEQYF. The rearrangement joins TRBV10-1 to TRBJ2-7; 11 nucleotides align to TRBD1. Germline-derived CDR1 and CDR2 are WNHNN and SYGVQD (reference sequence). The CDR3 loop spans 15 amino acids. J gave up 2 bases and V 0 bases, and 0 bases lay outside the gene matches.

The DNA of the CDR3 is TGTGCCAGCAGTCGACCCGGGGGGGTATCCTACAATGAGCAGTTCTTC. Protein: CASSRPGGVSYNEQFF. The J gene is TRBJ2-1, the V gene TRBV27; 8 positions agree with TRBD2. This CDR3 has 16 amino acids. The V gene's germline CDR1 is MNHEY and CDR2 SMNVEV (reference sequence). V lost 5 bases to trimming and J lost 1 base; unmatched junction nucleotides: 7.

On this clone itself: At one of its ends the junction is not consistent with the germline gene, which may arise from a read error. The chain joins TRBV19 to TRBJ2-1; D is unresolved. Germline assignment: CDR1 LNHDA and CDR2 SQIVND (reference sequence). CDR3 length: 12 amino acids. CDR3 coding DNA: TGTGCCAGCAGTATGACATCGTATGAGCAGTTCTTC. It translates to CASSMTSYEQFF.